This entry concerns a single TCR beta chain. This table comes from immunoSEQ multiplex PCR, and its TCRdb copy is limited to in-frame clones, with some not included. The sample consists of 80,000 to 100,000 clones, around two thirds of them appearing once. These data are taken from a study of blood T cell repertoires in COVID-19. Germline lookup yields CDR1 SGHAT and CDR2 FQNNGV. The CDR3 spans 14 residues. Trimming shortened V by 4 bases and J by 5 bases, and 11 bases separated the two germline ends. The rearrangement joins TRBV11-2 to TRBJ2-2, with TRBD2 as a possible D gene (5 bases). The sequence derives from a man aged 65 to 79 with COVID-19, enrolled during active disease. What was sequenced was peripheral blood. Here the CDR3 DNA reads TGTGCCAGCAGCTACAACCGGGGAACCGGGGAGCTGTTTTTT. Its protein product is CASSYNRGTGELFF.